These 20 T cell receptor beta chains came from one sample sequenced in a study of T cell changes during pregnancy in multiple sclerosis. Clones were read by immunoSEQ multiplex PCR, and TCRdb kept only the in-frame ones, dropping some. The sample carries 30,000 to 35,000 clones, just over 85% recorded once. The starting material was CD4+ T cells from peripheral blood mononuclear cells, obtained in the first trimester of pregnancy. The receptors were sampled from a female donor in good health, enrolled as a control in a pregnancy study.

Sample share makes this clone medium-sized (0.01 to 0.1%). This chain connects TRBV18 to TRBJ1-6, with TRBD1 matching 8 bases. J gave up 9 bases and V 3 bases, and 10 bases lay outside the gene matches. Germline V gene data show CDR1 as KGHSH and CDR2 as LQKENI. The CDR3 covers 16 residues. The CDR3 DNA sequence: TGTGCCAGCTCACCCCAGACAGGGGTAGAGCGTTCACCCCTCCACTTT. This codes for CASSPQTGVERSPLHF.

The CDR3 here is CASSSRGDQPQHF. DNA of the CDR3: TGTGCCAGCAGCTCCCGGGGTGATCAGCCCCAGCATTTT. The chain combines TRBV7-2 with TRBJ1-5; no clear D. V lost 4 bases to trimming and J lost 5 bases, with 9 bases between them. CDR3 length: 13 amino acids. The V gene's germline CDR1 is SGHTA and CDR2 FQGNSA.

This chain joins TRBV11-2 and TRBJ1-6; unclear D gene. V was trimmed by 1 base and J by 1 base, leaving 14 bases between them. This CDR3 is built from 18 residues. Looked up from germline, CDR1 is SGHAT and CDR2 is FQNNGV. CDR3 DNA: TGTGCCAGCAGCTTAGTTGCGTTCTCCGCTTCCTATAATTCACCCCTCCACTTT. Protein: CASSLVAFSASYNSPLHF.

The V gene is TRBV11-1, the J gene TRBJ1-1; possible D gene TRBD1, 5 bases. Trimming removed 8 bases at V and 1 base at J, with 20 bases between. The length of the CDR3 is 16 residues. Germline V gene lookup returns CDR1 SGHAT and CDR2 FQDESV (reference sequence). The CDR3 DNA is TGTGCCAGCTCAGCTTATAGGGGCACGGCGAACACTGAAGCTTTCTTT. This translates into CASSAYRGTANTEAFF.

The chain links TRBV6-5 to TRBJ2-1; 7 bases are shared with TRBD1. J was trimmed by 4 bases and V by 5 bases; bases with no gene match: 8. This CDR3 is 15 amino acids long. In germline, CDR1 is MNHEY, CDR2 SVGAGI. CDR3 bases: TGTGCCAGCAGTCCGACAGGGACGAATTACAATGAGCAGTTCTTC. Residues: CASSPTGTNYNEQFF.

The J gene is TRBJ2-7, the V gene TRBV9, with 9 positions matching TRBD1. Germline CDR1 reads SGDLS; CDR2 reads YYNGEE. The CDR3 sequence is 18 residues long. Losses at the gene ends were 0 bases for V and 1 base for J; bases not matched to a gene: 11. This chain's CDR3 is CASSVGDLTGGRSYEQYF. The CDR3 region has the DNA TGTGCCAGCAGCGTAGGGGATTTGACAGGGGGAAGGTCCTACGAGCAGTACTTC.

The chain carries TRBV6-5 and TRBJ1-1; 10 positions agree with TRBD1. CDR1 is MNHEY, CDR2 SVGAGI, per germline. The CDR3 extends over 15 amino acids. Losses at the gene ends were 6 bases for V and 2 bases for J; bases not matched to a gene: 6. The CDR3, as DNA: TGTGCCAGCAGAACCCGGGACAGGGGCAACACTGAAGCTTTCTTT. Translated: CASRTRDRGNTEAFF.

The V and J genes are TRBV6-5 and TRBJ1-1, with D possibly TRBD1 on 6 matching bases. The V and J ends lost 8 bases and 5 bases respectively, with 12 bases between them. The CDR3 is made up of 12 amino acids. From germline, CDR1 is MNHEY and CDR2 SVGAGI. CDR3 region: CASSGVFTEAFF. Here the CDR3 DNA reads TGTGCCAGCTCAGGGGTTTTTACTGAAGCTTTCTTT.

This clone was detected only once. The chain links TRBV4-1 to TRBJ1-2, with D unresolved. Germline assignment: CDR1 MGHRA and CDR2 YSYEKL. Trimming pared 0 bases from V and 2 bases from J, leaving 7 bases between. This CDR3 has 14 residues. The CDR3 protein is CASSQDRVNYGYTF. In DNA, the CDR3 is TGCGCCAGCAGCCAAGATCGGGTAAACTATGGCTACACCTTC.

The J gene is TRBJ2-5, the V gene TRBV4-3, with 10 bases identical to TRBD2. The trim removed 2 bases at V and 2 bases at J, leaving 5 bases unmatched. The CDR3 is made up of 16 amino acids. Germline CDR1 is LGHNA and CDR2 is YSLEER. Here the CDR3 reads CASSQILAGDQETQYF. The CDR3 DNA is TGCGCCAGCAGCCAAATTCTAGCGGGGGATCAAGAGACCCAGTACTTC.

The chain couples TRBV4-2 to TRBJ2-7, with 15 bases fitting TRBD2. The CDR3 covers 14 residues. J was trimmed by 2 bases and V by 10 bases; bases with no gene match: 3. Germline V lookup: CDR1 LGHNA, CDR2 YNFKEQ. The DNA of the CDR3 is TGTGCCACCAGGACTAGCGGGGGGGCCTACGAGCAGTACTTC. Its translation is CATRTSGGAYEQYF.

This chain joins TRBV19 and TRBJ1-4, with D unclear. The CDR3 has 18 residues. In germline, CDR1 is LNHDA, CDR2 SQIVND (reference sequence). V was pared by 6 bases and J by 7 bases, with 27 bases between. CDR3 nucleotide sequence: TGTGCCAGTAGGGACGCTTGGGGAACGACTTGGAGGAGTGAAAAACTGTTTTTT. Protein: CASRDAWGTTWRSEKLFF.

The J gene is TRBJ2-1, the V gene TRBV30; 7 positions agree with TRBD2. Germline assignment: CDR1 GTSNPN and CDR2 SVGIG (reference sequence). The trim removed 0 bases at V and 2 bases at J, leaving 10 bases unmatched. The CDR3 is 17 amino acids. The CDR3 DNA reads TGTGCCTGGAGTGTACTTCGTCTAGCGGCTCCCTACAATGAGCAGTTCTTC. Encoded protein: CAWSVLRLAAPYNEQFF.

This rearrangement joins TRBV19 to TRBJ1-5, with D possibly TRBD1 on 5 matching bases. Trimming took 5 bases from V and 4 from J, leaving 12 bases between them. This CDR3 is 14 amino acids long. Per the germline V gene, CDR1 is LNHDA and CDR2 is SQIVND (reference sequence). The CDR3: CASSGPGENQPQHF. CDR3 sequence (DNA): TGTGCCAGTAGTGGGCCGGGGGAAAATCAGCCCCAGCATTTT.

This chain links TRBV7-2 with TRBJ2-7; no reliable D call. Germline V gene data show CDR1 as SGHTA and CDR2 as FQGNSA. Trimming cost V 1 base and J 5 bases, with 6 bases left between them. The CDR3 is made up of 12 amino acids. This CDR3 is CASSLVGDEQYF. The DNA for the CDR3 is TGTGCCAGCAGCTTAGTGGGCGACGAGCAGTACTTC. Complete variable domain (other parts from reference TRBV7-2 and TRBJ2-7): GAGVSQSPSNKVTEKGKDVELRCDPISGHTALYWYRQSLGQGLEFLIYFQGNSAPDKSGLPSDRFSAERTGGSVSTLTIQRTQQEDSAVYLCASSLVGDEQYFGPGTRLTVT.

The chain couples TRBV4-1 to TRBJ1-2; the D gene is possibly TRBD1 (5 bases). This CDR3 region has 13 residues. Germline V gene lookup returns CDR1 MGHRA and CDR2 YSYEKL. Between the trimmed V and J ends, which lost 4 bases and 4 bases, there was a span of 10 bases. The CDR3 sequence is CASSPTASYGYTF. In DNA, the CDR3 is TGCGCCAGCAGCCCGACAGCTAGCTATGGCTACACCTTC.

The V call is TRBV2, the J call TRBJ1-6, with D maybe TRBD1 (5 bases). CDR1 SNHLY and CDR2 FYNNEI come from the germline V gene. V was shortened by 10 bases and J by 7 bases, with 17 bases between the two germline ends. CDR3 length: 14 amino acids. The CDR3 coding sequence is TGTGCCACCCAGGGCGGTTTTGAGAATTCACCCCTCCACTTT. The encoded protein is CATQGGFENSPLHF. Combining the CDR3 with reference TRBV2 and TRBJ1-6 gives the whole variable domain EPEVTQTPSHQVTQMGQEVILRCVPISNHLYFYWYRQILGQKVEFLVSFYNNEISEKSEIFDDQFSVERPDGSNFTLKIRSTKLEDSAMYFCATQGGFENSPLHFGNGTRLTVT.

The rearrangement uses TRBV7-3 and TRBJ1-1, with TRBD1 matching 9 bases. V trimming: 4 bases; J trimming: 5 bases; junction bases outside the gene matches: 11. CDR3 length: 16 amino acids. The germline CDR1 and CDR2 sequences are SGHTA and FQGTGA. DNA of the CDR3: TGTGCCAGCAGCTCGGGGTTGACAGGGGGGCGAACTGAAGCTTTCTTT. The encoded protein is CASSSGLTGGRTEAFF.

This clone has only a few counts. The genes are TRBV27 and TRBJ2-7; D not certain. This CDR3 has 14 residues. From germline, CDR1 is MNHEY and CDR2 SMNVEV (reference sequence). V was shortened by 1 base and J by 2 bases, with 9 bases between the two germline ends. The CDR3 DNA follows: TGTGCCAGCAGTTTATATGGAGTTACCTACGAGCAGTACTTC. Residues: CASSLYGVTYEQYF.

This chain connects TRBV10-3 to TRBJ1-2; 9 bases match TRBD1. The V segment lost 11 bases and the J segment 3 bases; nucleotides outside the gene matches: 7. CDR3 length: 13 residues. Looked up from germline, CDR1 is ENHRY and CDR2 is SYGVKD. The CDR3 loop is CAANRDRDYGYTF. CDR3 nucleotides: TGTGCCGCCAACCGGGACAGGGACTATGGCTACACCTTC.